The source of this T cell receptor beta chain is a study of blood T cell repertoires in COVID-19 (dated by TCRdb to about 2020). Some background on the complete study: Samples from collaborators originated in the United States, Italy and Spain and spanned both the acute and convalescent phases of COVID-19. The prospective study material was composed of cDNA or gDNA derived from T cells, B-cell-depleted T cells, or PBMCs. Deeply sampled blood TCRbeta repertoires from subjects exposed to, actively infected with, or recovered from COVID-19 were included in the dataset. The repertoires were released in a freely available public database meant as a resource for research on the immune response to SARS-CoV-2. The samples were drawn from two sources: the first 160 participants of the ongoing ImmuneRACE study, and 1,200 or so subjects contributed by 6 global collaborators. A de-identified subject ID, COVID-19 status, age in years and sex were almost always included in the sample metadata. Where available, HLA class I and class II types were obtained from metadata supplied by the sample provider rather than from assay-based typing. The full study reports these points: How much clinical and demographic metadata was included differed by source and by participant, and the metadata was provided uncurated.

About this clone itself: It has no known antigen specificity. It has no much larger one-base neighbor in the sample; base qualities were not kept.

Whole blood was collected in K2EDTA tubes by collaborating institutions according to the institutions' own protocols. For TCRbeta analysis, collaborators shipped samples as frozen whole blood, isolated PBMCs, or DNA extracted from either of those sample types. The immunoSEQ Assay, a bias-controlled multiplex PCR, was used to amplify TCRbeta CDR3 regions from genomic DNA. The source study handled its data this way. Within the assay, amplification of reference gene primers was used to estimate how many nucleated cells each sample contained. Sequence reads were collapsed and filtered to measure the absolute abundance of every unique TCRbeta CDR3 rearrangement. For each sample, productive Simpson clonality was calculated as the square root of Simpson's diversity index over productive rearrangements. Drawn from immuneACCESS, this table holds only the in-frame rearrangements with V and J called that TCRdb kept. Clones are partly lost; checked studies trace under half to an unresolved V gene and leave the rest unexplained. V, J and clone size are taken as reported in that table, and D and trimming were inferred from the DNA itself. For this sample there are 60,000 to 65,000 clones; 88% appear just once. Approximately 3.4% of the sample lies in the top ten.

The germline V gene yields LGHNA for CDR1 and YNFKEQ for CDR2. V is shortened by 1 base, J by 4 bases, and the region joining them spans 14 bases. Spanning cysteine to phenylalanine, the CDR3 consists of 15 amino acids. Only the CDR3 region is kept as DNA, spanning 45 bases read in frame from base 1. The clonotype was recovered from a man in his fifties or sixties with active COVID-19. Source material: peripheral blood. The rearrangement combines TRBV4-2 with TRBJ2-7; perhaps TRBD1 is the D gene, with 6 bases matching. The sequence in DNA is TGTGCCAGCAGCCAAGCTCACGGACAGACATACGAGCAGTACTTC. It encodes CASSQAHGQTYEQYF.